In its sample, the clone carrying this T cell receptor (beta chain) was seen once. These data are taken from a study of T cells in Graves' hyperthyroidism and ophthalmopathy. As for the study in general: At the time of initial diagnosis and before any treatment, peripheral blood was collected.

Regions amplified from RNA transcripts were the TCR beta CDR3 regions. With the HTBI primer set, the TCR CDR3 went through a first round of RT-PCR. TCRdb recomputed calls from the multiplex PCR reads with MiXCR, one row per CDR3 protein. The sample records 350,000 to 400,000 distinct CDR3 sequences, roughly 14% being singletons. Patients showing uncontrolled infection, other autoimmune disease, pregnancy or lactation were ineligible. Thyroid ultrasound, orbital computed tomography, clinical symptoms, and serum thyroxine and TRAb underpinned diagnoses. The CDR3 totals 13 residues. CDR1 is LGHDT, CDR2 YNNKEL, per germline (reference sequence). V dropped 4 bases and J dropped 6 bases, with 13 bases sitting between them.

The sequenced material came from blood. This chain links TRBV3-1 with TRBJ2-7; D is perhaps TRBD1 or TRBD2 (5 bases each). The origin of this receptor is a woman in her fifties or sixties with Graves' hyperthyroidism. The CDR3 DNA reads TGTGCCAGCAGCCCCGCGGGTGGGGGCGAGCAGTACTTC. Its protein is CASSPAGGGEQYF.